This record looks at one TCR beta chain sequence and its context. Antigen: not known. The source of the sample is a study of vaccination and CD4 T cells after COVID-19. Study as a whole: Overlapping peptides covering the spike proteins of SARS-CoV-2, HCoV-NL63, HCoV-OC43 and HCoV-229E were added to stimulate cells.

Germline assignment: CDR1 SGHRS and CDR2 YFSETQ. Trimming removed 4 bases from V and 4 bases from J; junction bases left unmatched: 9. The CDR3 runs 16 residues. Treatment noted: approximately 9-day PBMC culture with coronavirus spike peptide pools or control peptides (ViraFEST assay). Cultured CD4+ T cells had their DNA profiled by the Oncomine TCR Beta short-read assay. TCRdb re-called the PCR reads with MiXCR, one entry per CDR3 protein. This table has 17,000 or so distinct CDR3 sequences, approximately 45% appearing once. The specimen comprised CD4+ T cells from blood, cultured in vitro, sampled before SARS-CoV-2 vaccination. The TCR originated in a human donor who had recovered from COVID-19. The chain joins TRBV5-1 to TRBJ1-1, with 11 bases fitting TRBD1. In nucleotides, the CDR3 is TGCGCCAGCAGCACCGGGACAGGGGGGGTGGGCACTGAAGCTTTCTTT. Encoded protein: CASSTGTGGVGTEAFF.